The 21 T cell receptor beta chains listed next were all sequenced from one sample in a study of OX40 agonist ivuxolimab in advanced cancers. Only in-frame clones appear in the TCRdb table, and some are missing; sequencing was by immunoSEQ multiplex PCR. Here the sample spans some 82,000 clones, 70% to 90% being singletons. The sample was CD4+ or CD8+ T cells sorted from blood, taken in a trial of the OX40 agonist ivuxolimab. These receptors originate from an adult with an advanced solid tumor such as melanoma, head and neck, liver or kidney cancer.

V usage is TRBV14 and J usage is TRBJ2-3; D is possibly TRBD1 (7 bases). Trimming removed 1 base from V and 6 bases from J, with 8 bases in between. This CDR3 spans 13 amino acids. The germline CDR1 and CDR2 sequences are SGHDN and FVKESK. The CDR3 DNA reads TGTGCCAGCAGCCAAGCAGGGGGGGATACGCAGTATTTT. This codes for CASSQAGGDTQYF.

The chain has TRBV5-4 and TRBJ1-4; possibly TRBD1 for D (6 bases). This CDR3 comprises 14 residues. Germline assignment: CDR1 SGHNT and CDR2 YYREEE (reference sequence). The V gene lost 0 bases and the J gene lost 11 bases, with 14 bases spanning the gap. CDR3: CASSLGRGLRKLFF. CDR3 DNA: TGTGCCAGCAGCTTGGGCAGGGGATTGCGGAAACTGTTTTTT.

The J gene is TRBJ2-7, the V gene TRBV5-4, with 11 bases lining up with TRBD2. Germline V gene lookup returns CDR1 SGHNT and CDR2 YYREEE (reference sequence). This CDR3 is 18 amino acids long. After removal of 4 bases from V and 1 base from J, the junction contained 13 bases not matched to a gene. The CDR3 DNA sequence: TGTGCCAGCAGCACAAGACTAGCGGGATTCCGCGGTTCCTACGAGCAGTACTTC. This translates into CASSTRLAGFRGSYEQYF.

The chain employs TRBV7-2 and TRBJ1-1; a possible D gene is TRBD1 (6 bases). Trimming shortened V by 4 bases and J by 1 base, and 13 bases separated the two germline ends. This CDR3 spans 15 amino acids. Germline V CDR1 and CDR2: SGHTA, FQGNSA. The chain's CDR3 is CASSSRQAQNTEAFF. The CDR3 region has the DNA TGTGCCAGCAGCTCTAGACAGGCTCAGAACACTGAAGCTTTCTTT.

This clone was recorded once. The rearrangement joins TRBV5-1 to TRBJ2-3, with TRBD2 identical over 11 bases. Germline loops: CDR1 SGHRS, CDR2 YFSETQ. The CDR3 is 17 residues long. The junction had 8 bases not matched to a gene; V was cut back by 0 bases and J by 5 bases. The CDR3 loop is CASSLVTSGRGGDTQYF. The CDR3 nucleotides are TGCGCCAGCAGCTTGGTAACTAGCGGGAGAGGGGGAGATACGCAGTATTTT. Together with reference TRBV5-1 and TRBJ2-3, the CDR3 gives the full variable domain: KAGVTQTPRYLIKTRGQQVTLSCSPISGHRSVSWYQQTPGQGLQFLFEYFSETQRNKGNFPGRFSGRQFSNSRSEMNVSTLELGDSALYLCASSLVTSGRGGDTQYFGPGTRLTVL.

This CDR3 reads CASSPGQGMSGANVLTF. CDR3 nucleotide sequence: TGTGCCAGTAGTCCAGGACAGGGTATGTCTGGGGCCAACGTCCTGACTTTC. V gene TRBV19 combines with J gene TRBJ2-6; 8 bases map to TRBD1. The germline V gene encodes CDR1 LNHDA and CDR2 SQIVND (reference sequence). J lost 1 base, V lost 5 bases, and 7 bases had no gene match. CDR3 size: 17 residues. Full variable domain (remainder filled in from reference TRBV19 and TRBJ2-6): DGGITQSPKYLFRKEGQNVTLSCEQNLNHDAMYWYRQDPGQGLRLIYYSQIVNDFQKGDIAEGYSVSREKKESFPLTVTSAQKNPTAFYLCASSPGQGMSGANVLTFGAGSRLTVL.

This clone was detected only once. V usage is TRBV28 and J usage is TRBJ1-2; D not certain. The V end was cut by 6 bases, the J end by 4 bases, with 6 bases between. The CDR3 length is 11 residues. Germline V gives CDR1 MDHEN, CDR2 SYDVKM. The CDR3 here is CASSDPYGYTF. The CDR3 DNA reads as TGTGCCAGCAGCGACCCCTATGGCTACACCTTC.

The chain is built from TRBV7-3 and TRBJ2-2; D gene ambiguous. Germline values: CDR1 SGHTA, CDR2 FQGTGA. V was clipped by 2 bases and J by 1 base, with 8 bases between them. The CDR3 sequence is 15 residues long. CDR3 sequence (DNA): TGTGCCAGCAGCTTAGGGCTAGGGAACACCGGGGAGCTGTTTTTT. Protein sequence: CASSLGLGNTGELFF.

The CDR3, as DNA: TGTGCCAGCAGCACGACAGGTTTAAATACGCAGTATTTT. Protein: CASSTTGLNTQYF. The chain has TRBV11-2 and TRBJ2-3; possible D gene TRBD1, 6 bases. This CDR3 has 13 amino acids. V was clipped by 5 bases and J by 7 bases, with 13 bases between them. Germline lookup yields CDR1 SGHAT and CDR2 FQNNGV.

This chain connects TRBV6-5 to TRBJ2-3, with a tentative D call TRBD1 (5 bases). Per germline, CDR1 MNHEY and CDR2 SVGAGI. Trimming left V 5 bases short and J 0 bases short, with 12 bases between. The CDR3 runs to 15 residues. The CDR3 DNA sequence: TGTGCCAGCAGTCGGACATTTACTAGCACAGATACGCAGTATTTT. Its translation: CASSRTFTSTDTQYF.

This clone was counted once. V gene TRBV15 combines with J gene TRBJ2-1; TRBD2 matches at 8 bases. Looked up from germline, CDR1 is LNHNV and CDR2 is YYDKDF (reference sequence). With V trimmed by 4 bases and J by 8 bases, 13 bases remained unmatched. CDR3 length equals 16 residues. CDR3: CATSKPGTRMWDEQFF. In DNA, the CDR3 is TGTGCCACCAGCAAGCCGGGGACTAGGATGTGGGATGAGCAGTTCTTC.

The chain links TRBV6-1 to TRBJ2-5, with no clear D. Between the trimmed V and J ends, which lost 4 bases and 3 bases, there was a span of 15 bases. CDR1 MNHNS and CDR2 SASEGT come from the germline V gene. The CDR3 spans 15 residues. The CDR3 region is CASSARSVGKETQYF. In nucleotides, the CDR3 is TGTGCCAGCAGTGCCCGCTCGGTAGGGAAAGAGACCCAGTACTTC.

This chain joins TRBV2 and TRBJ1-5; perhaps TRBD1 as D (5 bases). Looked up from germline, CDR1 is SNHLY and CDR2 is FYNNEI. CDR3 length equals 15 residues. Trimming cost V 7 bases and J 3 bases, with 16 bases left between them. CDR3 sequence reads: CASMGLGKTNQPQHF. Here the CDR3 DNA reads TGTGCCAGCATGGGACTGGGGAAAACCAATCAGCCCCAGCATTTT. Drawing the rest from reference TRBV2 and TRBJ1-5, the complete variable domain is EPEVTQTPSHQVTQMGQEVILRCVPISNHLYFYWYRQILGQKVEFLVSFYNNEISEKSEIFDDQFSVERPDGSNFTLKIRSTKLEDSAMYFCASMGLGKTNQPQHFGDGTRLSIL.

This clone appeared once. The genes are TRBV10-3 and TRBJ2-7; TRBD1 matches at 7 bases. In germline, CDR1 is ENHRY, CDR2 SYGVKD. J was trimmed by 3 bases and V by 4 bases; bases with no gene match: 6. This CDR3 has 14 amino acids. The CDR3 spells CAISATGSSYEQYF. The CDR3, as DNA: TGTGCCATCAGTGCGACAGGGAGTAGCTACGAGCAGTACTTC.

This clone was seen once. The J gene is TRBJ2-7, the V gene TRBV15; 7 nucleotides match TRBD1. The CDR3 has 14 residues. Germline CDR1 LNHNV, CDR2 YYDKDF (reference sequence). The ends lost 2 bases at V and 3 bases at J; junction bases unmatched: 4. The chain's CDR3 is CATSRTGADYEQYF. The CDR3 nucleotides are TGTGCCACCAGCAGAACAGGGGCCGACTACGAGCAGTACTTC.

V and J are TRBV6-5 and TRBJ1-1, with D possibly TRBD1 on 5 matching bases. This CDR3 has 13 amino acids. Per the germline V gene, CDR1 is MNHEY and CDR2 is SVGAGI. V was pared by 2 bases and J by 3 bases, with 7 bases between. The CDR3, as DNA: TGTGCCAGCAGTTACGAAGGGGACACTGAAGCTTTCTTT. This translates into CASSYEGDTEAFF.

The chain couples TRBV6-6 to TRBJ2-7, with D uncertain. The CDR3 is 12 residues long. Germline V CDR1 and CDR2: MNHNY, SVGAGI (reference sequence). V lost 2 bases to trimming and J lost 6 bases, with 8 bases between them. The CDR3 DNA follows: TGTGCCAGCAGTTACCCTGAAGGCGAGCAGTACTTC. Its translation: CASSYPEGEQYF.

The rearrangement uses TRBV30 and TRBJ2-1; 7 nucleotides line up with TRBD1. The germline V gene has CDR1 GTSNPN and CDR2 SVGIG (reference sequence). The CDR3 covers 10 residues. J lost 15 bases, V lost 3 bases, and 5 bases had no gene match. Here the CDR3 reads CAWRGDRRFF. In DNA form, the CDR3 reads TGTGCCTGGAGGGGGGACAGAAGGTTCTTC.

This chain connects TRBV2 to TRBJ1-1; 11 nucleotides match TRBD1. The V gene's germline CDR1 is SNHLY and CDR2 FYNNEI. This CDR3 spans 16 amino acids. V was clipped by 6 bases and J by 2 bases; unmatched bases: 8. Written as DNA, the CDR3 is TGTGCCAGCAGCTATGGACAGGGGGCTGGAAACACTGAAGCTTTCTTT. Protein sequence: CASSYGQGAGNTEAFF.

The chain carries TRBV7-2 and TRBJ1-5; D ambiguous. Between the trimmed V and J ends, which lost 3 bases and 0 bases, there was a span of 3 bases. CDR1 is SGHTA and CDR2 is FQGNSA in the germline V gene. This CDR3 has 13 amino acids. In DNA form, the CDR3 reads TGTGCCAGCAGCTTTTATAGCAATCAGCCCCAGCATTTT. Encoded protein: CASSFYSNQPQHF. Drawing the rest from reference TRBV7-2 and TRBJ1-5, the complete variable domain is GAGVSQSPSNKVTEKGKDVELRCDPISGHTALYWYRQSLGQGLEFLIYFQGNSAPDKSGLPSDRFSAERTGGSVSTLTIQRTQQEDSAVYLCASSFYSNQPQHFGDGTRLSIL.

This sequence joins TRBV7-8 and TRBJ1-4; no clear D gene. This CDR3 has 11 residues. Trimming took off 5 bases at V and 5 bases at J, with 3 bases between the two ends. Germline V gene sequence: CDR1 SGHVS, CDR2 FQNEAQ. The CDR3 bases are TGTGCCAGCAGCCTCAATGAAAAACTGTTTTTT. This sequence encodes CASSLNEKLFF.